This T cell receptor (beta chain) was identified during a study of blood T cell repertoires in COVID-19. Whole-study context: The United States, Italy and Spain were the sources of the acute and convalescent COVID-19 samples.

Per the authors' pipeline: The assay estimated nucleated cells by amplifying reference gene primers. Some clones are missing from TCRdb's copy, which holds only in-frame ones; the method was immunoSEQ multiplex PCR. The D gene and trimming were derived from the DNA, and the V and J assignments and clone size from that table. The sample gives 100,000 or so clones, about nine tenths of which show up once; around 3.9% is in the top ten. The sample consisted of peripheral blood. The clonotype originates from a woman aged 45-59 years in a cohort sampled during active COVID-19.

The CDR3 loop reads CSASPSDRGLIGTEAFF. CDR3 sequence (DNA): TGCAGTGCTAGTCCGTCGGACAGGGGGCTAATTGGCACTGAAGCTTTCTTT. The rearrangement uses TRBV20-1 and TRBJ1-1, with 11 bases fitting TRBD1. The CDR3 length is 17 residues. CDR1 is DFQATT, CDR2 SNEGSKA, per germline (reference sequence). With V trimmed by 3 bases and J by 4 bases, 13 bases remained unmatched.